Each of the 6 T cell receptor beta chains below was sequenced from the same sample in a study of shared clonotypes between healthy human individuals. The assay was immunoSEQ multiplex PCR, and TCRdb's table has in-frame clones only and misses some. The sample has 400,000 to 550,000 clones, about 80% seen once. Sequencing was carried out using PBMCs. All receptors derive from a woman in her 40s in good health. Some clones in this sample may be carry-over from other donors' samples.

This clone was counted ten times or more. The chain employs TRBV5-1 and TRBJ1-4; 8 bases align to TRBD1. V lost 0 bases and J lost 7; bases outside the gene matches: 5. This CDR3 has 15 residues. CDR1 is SGHRS, CDR2 YFSETQ, per germline. In DNA form, the CDR3 reads TGCGCCAGCAGCTTGGGGGACAGGCTACTTGAAAAACTGTTTTTT. This sequence encodes CASSLGDRLLEKLFF.

Points on this clone: This sequence may be a read error, since a much larger clone differs from it by one base. The rearrangement uses TRBV29-1 and TRBJ1-1; 7 bases fit TRBD1. Germline V CDR1 and CDR2: SQVTM, ANQGSEA. The CDR3 is 13 amino acids. The CDR3 loop is CGALPPTGFRAFF. CDR3 nucleotides: TGCGGCGCCTTGCCGCCGACAGGGTTTCGCGCTTTCTTT.

The rearrangement uses TRBV5-6 and TRBJ2-5; TRBD1 matches 8 bases. V gave up 8 bases and J gave up 5 bases; unmatched junction bases: 14. This CDR3 is 15 amino acids long. Germline lookup yields CDR1 SGHDT and CDR2 YYEEEE. The CDR3 bases are TGTGCCAGTTCTGGGGGACAGGTCCCTAGGGAGACCCAGTACTTC. Encoded protein: CASSGGQVPRETQYF.

This sequence joins TRBV28 and TRBJ2-1, with D possibly matching TRBD2 (7 bases). Germline lookup yields CDR1 MDHEN and CDR2 SYDVKM. Trimming took 3 bases from V and 7 from J, leaving 19 bases between them. The CDR3 spans 16 residues. In DNA form, the CDR3 reads TGTGCCAGCAGTTTGGGCGGGAGAGGGGGAAAGAATGAGCAGTTCTTC. Amino acids: CASSLGGRGGKNEQFF.

This clone showed up just once. The chain has TRBV7-9 and TRBJ2-5; the D is unclear. Germline V CDR1 and CDR2: SEHNR, FQNEAQ (reference sequence). Trimming removed 0 bases at V and 4 bases at J, with 6 bases between. The length of the CDR3 is 13 residues. CDR3 protein: CASSLAIVETQYF. For the CDR3, the DNA is TGTGCCAGCAGCTTAGCGATAGTAGAGACCCAGTACTTC.

The rearrangement joins TRBV28 to TRBJ1-5, with D uncertain. V was clipped by 1 base and J by 0 bases, with 7 bases between them. This CDR3 region has 15 residues. CDR1 and CDR2 (germline): MDHEN, SYDVKM. CDR3 nucleotides: TGTGCCAGCAGTTTATCCCTTTATAGCAATCAGCCCCAGCATTTT. Translating it yields CASSLSLYSNQPQHF.